This entry lists 31 T cell receptor beta chains sequenced from one sample in a study of T cell responses to AZD1222 COVID-19 vaccine. Here immunoSEQ multiplex PCR was the method, and the copy in TCRdb shows in-frame clones only, minus some. The sample records about 190,000 clones, around nine tenths being singletons. The starting material was peripheral blood, obtained 28 days after the second dose of the MenACWY control vaccine. The receptors derive from an adult who received the MenACWY meningococcal vaccine as a control.

In its sample, this clone was seen once. The rearrangement links TRBV14 to TRBJ2-7; D is unclear. V lost 4 bases and J 0 bases, leaving 13 bases between the germline ends. The CDR3 length is 15 residues. The germline CDR1 and CDR2 sequences are SGHDN and FVKESK. The CDR3 sequence is CASSPAGRYSYEQYF. The CDR3 DNA follows: TGTGCCAGCAGCCCCGCTGGACGGTACTCCTACGAGCAGTACTTC.

The V gene is TRBV7-2, the J gene TRBJ1-2; 10 positions match TRBD1. This CDR3 is 15 amino acids long. The V and J ends lost 4 bases and 2 bases, in that order; junction bases with no gene match: 4. The V gene's germline CDR1 is SGHTA and CDR2 FQGNSA. As DNA, the CDR3 is TGTGCCAGCAGCTCCGGGACAGGGGTAAACTATGGCTACACCTTC. It translates to CASSSGTGVNYGYTF.

J is TRBJ2-5 and V is TRBV5-4, with D perhaps matching TRBD1 (5 bases). The CDR3 runs 15 residues. The V end was cut by 5 bases, the J end by 5 bases, with 19 bases between. Germline lookup yields CDR1 SGHNT and CDR2 YYREEE (reference sequence). The CDR3 nucleotides read TGTGCCAGCAGGTCGGGCCAGGGTTGGTTTGAGACCCAGTACTTC. Translated: CASRSGQGWFETQYF.

The chain links TRBV29-1 to TRBJ2-3; D unresolved. The CDR3 totals 13 residues. CDR1 and CDR2 from the germline V gene are SQVTM and ANQGSEA. The V end was cut by 2 bases, the J end by 1 base, with 7 bases between. This CDR3 is CSVEHGGTDTQYF. The CDR3 coding sequence is TGCAGCGTTGAACACGGCGGCACAGATACGCAGTATTTT.

The genes are TRBV28 and TRBJ1-4; tentatively, D is TRBD1 (6 bases). V gave up 4 bases and J gave up 4 bases, with 13 bases separating them. The CDR3 loop spans 15 amino acids. Germline V gene lookup returns CDR1 MDHEN and CDR2 SYDVKM. In DNA, the CDR3 is TGTGCCAGCAGTTACCTGACAGGAGGTAATGAAAAACTGTTTTTT. Amino acids: CASSYLTGGNEKLFF. Based on the CDR3 plus reference TRBV28 and TRBJ1-4, the full variable domain is DVKVTQSSRYLVKRTGEKVFLECVQDMDHENMFWYRQDPGLGLRLIYFSYDVKMKEKGDIPEGYSVSREKKERFSLILESASTNQTSMYLCASSYLTGGNEKLFFGSGTQLSVL.

The chain has TRBV28 and TRBJ1-5, with a weak D call TRBD1 (5 bases). The CDR3 sequence is 13 residues long. V gave up 6 bases and J gave up 7 bases, with 13 bases separating them. Germline CDR1 and CDR2: MDHEN and SYDVKM. As DNA, the CDR3 is TGTGCCAGCAGCCGCCAGGGAGGCCAGCCCCAGCATTTT. It encodes CASSRQGGQPQHF.

The V gene is TRBV9, the J gene TRBJ2-1, with 10 bases lining up with TRBD2. J lost 7 bases, V lost 0 bases, and 10 bases had no gene match. Germline V CDR1 and CDR2: SGDLS, YYNGEE. CDR3 size: 17 residues. The CDR3 spells CASSVDPAGGVRNEQFF. The CDR3 DNA follows: TGTGCCAGCAGCGTAGACCCAGCGGGAGGGGTTCGTAATGAGCAGTTCTTC.

The chain carries TRBV5-1 and TRBJ1-6; 7 bases fit TRBD1. The junction had 1 base not matched to a gene; V was cut back by 2 bases and J by 5 bases. The germline gives CDR1 SGHRS, CDR2 YFSETQ. This CDR3 comprises 14 residues. Written as DNA, the CDR3 is TGCGCCAGCAGCTTAACAGGGGATAATTCACCCCTCCACTTT. Translated: CASSLTGDNSPLHF.

In DNA form, the CDR3 reads TGTGCCACCAGTGATCATAGCGGGGACACCTACAATGAGCAGTTCTTC. Protein product: CATSDHSGDTYNEQFF. This sequence joins TRBV24-1 and TRBJ2-1, with 8 bases fitting TRBD2. This CDR3 has 16 residues. The germline gives CDR1 KGHDR, CDR2 SFDVKD. The ends lost 3 bases at V and 2 bases at J; junction bases unmatched: 5.

This chain connects TRBV15 to TRBJ2-7; maybe TRBD2 (6 bases). This CDR3 contains 17 residues. Germline assignment: CDR1 LNHNV and CDR2 YYDKDF (reference sequence). Trimming pared 3 bases from V and 0 bases from J, leaving 18 bases between. The CDR3 DNA sequence: TGTGCCACCAGCAGGGATCGAATGGGAGGCTACTCCTACGAGCAGTACTTC. Its protein product is CATSRDRMGGYSYEQYF.

The V call is TRBV28, the J call TRBJ2-1, with 7 bases that match TRBD1. The CDR3 is 16 residues long. The J segment lost 2 bases and the V segment lost 2 bases, leaving 6 bases of the junction unmatched. The germline V gene has CDR1 MDHEN and CDR2 SYDVKM. CDR3 bases: TGTGCCAGCAGTTTACGGACAGGCCTACCCTACAATGAGCAGTTCTTC. It specifies CASSLRTGLPYNEQFF.

The chain combines TRBV28 with TRBJ2-2, with 13 bases identical to TRBD2. The CDR3 covers 16 residues. Germline-derived CDR1 and CDR2 are MDHEN and SYDVKM. Unmatched junction bases numbered 8, after V lost 6 bases and J lost 7 bases. The CDR3 region has the DNA TGTGCCAGCAGGGGGACTAGCGGGATAGCTCGCGGGGAGCTGTTTTTT. Translated, it gives CASRGTSGIARGELFF.

This chain links TRBV2 with TRBJ1-6, with D maybe TRBD1 (6 bases). This CDR3 is built from 13 residues. V lost 6 bases and J 7 bases, leaving 10 bases between the germline ends. CDR1 is SNHLY and CDR2 is FYNNEI in the germline V gene. CDR3 coding DNA: TGTGCCAGCAGGTGGGACAACAATTCACCCCTCCACTTT. Its translation is CASRWDNNSPLHF.

The chain uses TRBV29-1 and TRBJ2-5; 13 nucleotides match TRBD2. Germline trimming cut 7 bases from V and 5 bases from J; bases unmatched to any gene: 10. The germline V gene encodes CDR1 SQVTM and CDR2 ANQGSEA. The CDR3 is 15 residues long. The CDR3 spells CSGGLAGAQGETQYF. For the CDR3, the DNA is TGCAGCGGTGGACTAGCGGGAGCTCAGGGGGAGACCCAGTACTTC.

This chain links TRBV5-5 with TRBJ2-3, with D possibly matching TRBD2 (6 bases). The CDR3 totals 16 residues. V lost 5 bases and J lost 0, with 16 bases in between. The germline V gene has CDR1 SGHKS and CDR2 YYEKEE (reference sequence). CDR3 in DNA: TGTGCCAGCAGTCTTTTGGGCGGGGATAGCACAGATACGCAGTATTTT. Its protein is CASSLLGGDSTDTQYF.

This clone was observed once. The rearrangement links TRBV28 to TRBJ2-3, with 7 positions matching TRBD2. In germline, CDR1 is MDHEN, CDR2 SYDVKM. CDR3 length equals 14 residues. Trimming cost V 5 bases and J 4 bases; bases outside gene matches: 6. The CDR3 reads CASSLTGGADTQYF. The CDR3 region has the DNA TGTGCCAGCAGTCTCACTGGGGGGGCAGATACGCAGTATTTT.

The chain carries TRBV4-1 and TRBJ2-1; D is uncertain. The CDR3 is 15 amino acids. Trimming stripped 0 bases from V and 4 bases from J, with 10 bases between. Germline CDR1 is MGHRA and CDR2 is YSYEKL. The DNA for the CDR3 is TGCGCCAGCAGCCAAGATACCGCTGAATACAATGAGCAGTTCTTC. Its protein product is CASSQDTAEYNEQFF.

The rearrangement links TRBV28 to TRBJ2-2, with TRBD2 matching over 10 bases. V lost 2 bases and J lost 3; bases outside the gene matches: 6. From germline, CDR1 is MDHEN and CDR2 SYDVKM. The CDR3 has 17 residues. The CDR3 region has the DNA TGTGCCAGCAGTTTAAGGCTAGCGGGAGCCGACACCGGGGAGCTGTTTTTT. Its translation: CASSLRLAGADTGELFF.

V gene TRBV7-3 combines with J gene TRBJ2-5, with a possible D match to TRBD2 (5 bases). The CDR3 length is 18 residues. Germline V lookup: CDR1 SGHTA, CDR2 FQGTGA. The V gene lost 1 base and the J gene lost 1 base, with 19 bases spanning the gap. The CDR3 coding sequence is TGTGCCAGCAGCTTAAATCCCCCCGGAGCGGTCGGCCAAGAGACCCAGTACTTC. Its protein is CASSLNPPGAVGQETQYF.

This chain links TRBV30 with TRBJ2-2, with D maybe TRBD2 (5 bases). The CDR3 contains 14 residues. Deletions cut 5 bases from V and 5 bases from J, with 15 bases between. Germline V gene lookup returns CDR1 GTSNPN and CDR2 SVGIG (reference sequence). CDR3 sequence (DNA): TGTGCCTGGCAAGCGGACCCGCCGACCGGGGAGCTGTTTTTT. This codes for CAWQADPPTGELFF.

The chain links TRBV30 to TRBJ1-6; 9 nucleotides agree with TRBD1. Germline CDR1 GTSNPN, CDR2 SVGIG (reference sequence). J gave up 6 bases and V 5 bases, and 8 bases lay outside the gene matches. CDR3 length equals 15 residues. CDR3 protein: CAWGRTGGCNSPLHF. The CDR3 DNA is TGTGCCTGGGGACGAACAGGGGGCTGTAATTCACCCCTCCACTTT.

J is TRBJ1-5 and V is TRBV5-6, with D unclear. Trimming took 4 bases from V and 1 from J, leaving 12 bases between them. CDR1 and CDR2 from the germline V gene are SGHDT and YYEEEE. This CDR3 has 15 residues. This CDR3 is CASSLSLYSNQPQHF. As DNA, the CDR3 is TGTGCCAGCAGCCTTTCCCTATACAGCAATCAGCCCCAGCATTTT.

The genes are TRBV6-2 or TRBV6-3 and TRBJ1-1; the D gene is possibly TRBD1 (5 bases). V lost 5 bases and J 4 bases, leaving 14 bases between the germline ends. Germline V gene lookup returns CDR1 MNHEY and CDR2 SVGEGT. The CDR3 has 14 amino acids. CDR3 nucleotides: TGTGCCAGCAGTCGAACCAGGGTTGGCACTGAAGCTTTCTTT. The encoded protein is CASSRTRVGTEAFF.

CDR3 region: CASTVDGQRGYTF. CDR3 bases: TGTGCCAGCACCGTGGACGGTCAGCGGGGCTACACCTTC. The J gene is TRBJ1-2, the V gene TRBV6-5; no firm D call. V dropped 7 bases and J dropped 8 bases, with 17 bases sitting between them. Germline assignment: CDR1 MNHEY and CDR2 SVGAGI. The CDR3 contains 13 residues.

The V gene is TRBV27, the J gene TRBJ2-5; D unresolved. This CDR3 spans 15 amino acids. Looked up from germline, CDR1 is MNHEY and CDR2 is SMNVEV (reference sequence). V was trimmed by 4 bases and J by 5 bases, leaving 17 bases between them. The CDR3 loop is CASSSSASALETQYF. CDR3 coding DNA: TGTGCCAGCAGTTCCTCGGCTTCAGCCCTGGAGACCCAGTACTTC.

The chain joins TRBV19 to TRBJ2-3, with D perhaps matching TRBD2 (5 bases). Trimming removed 5 bases at V and 3 bases at J, with 9 bases between. Germline assignment: CDR1 LNHDA and CDR2 SQIVND (reference sequence). The CDR3 runs to 13 residues. The CDR3 DNA reads TGTGCCAGTAGTCATTCGGGGACAGATACGCAGTATTTT. Its translation is CASSHSGTDTQYF.

V and J are TRBV24-1 and TRBJ1-5; D ambiguous. V was trimmed by 4 bases and J by 2 bases, leaving 14 bases between them. This CDR3 has 16 amino acids. Germline assignment: CDR1 KGHDR and CDR2 SFDVKD. In DNA, the CDR3 is TGTGCCACCAGTGACCCAGGAGGTGGCGGCAATCAGCCCCAGCATTTT. It is translated as CATSDPGGGGNQPQHF.

The chain combines TRBV15 with TRBJ1-2; TRBD1 is a possible D gene (5 bases). This CDR3 has 16 amino acids. The germline V and J ends were trimmed by 0 bases and 4 bases, with 15 bases remaining between them. Germline loops: CDR1 LNHNV, CDR2 YYDKDF (reference sequence). CDR3 sequence (DNA): TGTGCCACCAGCAGAGATCACCACGGGGACCGCTATGGCTACACCTTC. Translation gives CATSRDHHGDRYGYTF.

The V call is TRBV30, the J call TRBJ2-2, with D possibly TRBD2 on 6 matching bases. This CDR3 has 15 amino acids. CDR1 is GTSNPN, CDR2 SVGIG, per germline (reference sequence). Trimming took 2 bases from V and 4 from J, leaving 14 bases between them. The CDR3 DNA follows: TGTGCCTGGAGTACGACTAGTTCGGTCACCGGGGAGCTGTTTTTT. Protein product: CAWSTTSSVTGELFF.

V gene TRBV6-5 combines with J gene TRBJ1-5; no definite D call. Germline assignment: CDR1 MNHEY and CDR2 SVGAGI. The germline V and J ends were trimmed by 7 bases and 0 bases, with 10 bases remaining between them. CDR3 length equals 14 residues. CDR3 protein: CASTELGSNQPQHF. CDR3 nucleotides: TGTGCCAGCACGGAACTGGGTAGCAATCAGCCCCAGCATTTT.

The gene calls are TRBV27 and TRBJ1-6; maybe TRBD1 (5 bases). CDR3 size: 16 residues. In germline, CDR1 is MNHEY, CDR2 SMNVEV (reference sequence). Trimming pared 1 base from V and 0 bases from J, leaving 7 bases between. The CDR3 protein is CASSLFGGSYNSPLHF. Here the CDR3 DNA reads TGTGCCAGCAGTTTATTTGGGGGCTCCTATAATTCACCCCTCCACTTT.